This TCR beta chain was obtained from a study of blood T cell repertoires in COVID-19. The overall study: Acute-phase and convalescent COVID-19 samples originated in the United States, Italy and Spain.

This table comes from immunoSEQ multiplex PCR, and its TCRdb copy is limited to in-frame clones, with some not included. Counted here are around 300,000 clones, roughly 88% occurring once; the ten biggest clones make up over 4.5%. The ends lost 5 bases at V and 2 bases at J; junction bases unmatched: 3. CDR3 length: 15 amino acids. Germline V CDR1 and CDR2: LNHDA, SQIVND (reference sequence). The sequenced sample was PBMCs or T cells enriched from blood (not recorded which). This clonotype originated in a man under 40 who had recovered from COVID-19. The chain recombines TRBV19 with TRBJ1-3; 10 bases map to TRBD1. CDR3: CASSGGTGAGNTIYF. In DNA, the CDR3 is TGTGCCAGTAGTGGCGGGACAGGGGCTGGAAACACCATATATTTT.